The clone carrying this T cell receptor beta chain was counted at least ten times. Its antigen remains unidentified. The data stem from a study of cytomegalovirus exposure and HLA in healthy donors. Study-level results: Specific recognition of CMV antigens was confirmed in vitro for three chains (all CMV-associated). Across HLA loci, a later analysis found differing TCR association rates, with DRB1 most and HLA-C fewest.

V shed 1 base and J 6 bases; nucleotides not matched to a gene: 2. The CDR3 sequence is 13 residues long. CDR1 and CDR2 (germline): SEHNR, FQNEAQ (reference sequence). The PCR employed 60 Vbeta primers together with 13 Jbeta primers. Here immunoSEQ multiplex PCR was the method, and the copy in TCRdb shows in-frame clones only, minus some. This table holds 85,000 to 90,000 clones, about 75% found once. Sample: PBMCs. The receptor was derived from a man in his thirties or forties in good health and CMV-seropositive. The V gene is TRBV7-9, the J gene TRBJ1-2; 7 bases are shared with TRBD1. The CDR3 region has the DNA TGTGCCAGCAGCTTAGGACAGGGAAATGGCTACACCTTC. It specifies CASSLGQGNGYTF.